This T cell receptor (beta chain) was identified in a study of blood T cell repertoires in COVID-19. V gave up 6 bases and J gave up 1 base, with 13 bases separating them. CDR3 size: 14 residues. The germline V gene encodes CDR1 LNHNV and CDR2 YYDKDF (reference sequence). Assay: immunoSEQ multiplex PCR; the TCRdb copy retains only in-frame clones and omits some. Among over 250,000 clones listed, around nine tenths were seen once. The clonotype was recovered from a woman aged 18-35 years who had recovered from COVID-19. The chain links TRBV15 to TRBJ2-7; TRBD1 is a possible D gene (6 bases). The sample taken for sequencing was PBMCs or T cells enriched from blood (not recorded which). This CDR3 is CATSTGKGSYEQYF. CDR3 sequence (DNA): TGTGCCACCAGTACAGGGAAAGGGTCCTACGAGCAGTACTTC.